A single sample gave rise to the 5 T cell receptor beta chains below, sequenced in a study of T cells in tumors after PD-1 blockade (dated by TCRdb to about 2019). The label giving this sample's time point can be read as: before anti-PD-1 therapy. Library prep was done by the immunoSEQ multiplex PCR assay. TCRdb stores this immuneACCESS table with in-frame sequences only. Part of the clones is absent; in the studies checked, under half of the shortfall reflects unresolved V genes, and no reason is known for the rest. In all, the sample holds over 10,000 clones, and under 80% of those were seen once. 16% of the sample lies in the top ten. The material sequenced was tumor tissue, taken before anti-PD-1 treatment. The receptors were gathered from a human donor with basal cell carcinoma.

This clone is judged medium-sized. V is TRBV4-3 and J is TRBJ1-1, with D tentatively TRBD1 (5 bases). The CDR3 has 12 amino acids. Germline assignment: CDR1 LGHNA and CDR2 YSLEER. The V gene lost 0 bases and the J gene lost 10 bases, with 9 bases spanning the gap. The CDR3 DNA reads TGCGCCAGCAGCCAAGACGCAGGGACAGCTTTCTTT. Protein: CASSQDAGTAFF.

This rearrangement joins TRBV9 to TRBJ1-2; D may be TRBD1 (6 bases). Trimming took 6 bases from V and 5 from J, leaving 11 bases between them. Germline values: CDR1 SGDLS, CDR2 YYNGEE. This CDR3 is 12 amino acids long. The DNA for the CDR3 is TGTGCCAGCACAGGACAGATGTATGGCTACACCTTC. Translated: CASTGQMYGYTF.

This clone has just one count. This sequence joins TRBV6-5 and TRBJ1-1, with D possibly TRBD1 on 5 matching bases. Trimming shortened V by 2 bases and J by 5 bases, and 9 bases separated the two germline ends. Per the germline V gene, CDR1 is MNHEY and CDR2 is SVGAGI. This CDR3 region has 13 residues. The CDR3 region is CASSYTTGTEAFF. The DNA for the CDR3 is TGTGCCAGCAGTTACACAACAGGTACTGAAGCTTTCTTT.

The V gene is TRBV13, the J gene TRBJ2-1; no definite D call. CDR1 PRHDT and CDR2 FYEKMQ come from the germline V gene (reference sequence). The CDR3 has 12 residues. Trimming pared 0 bases from V and 5 bases from J, leaving 2 bases between. CDR3 sequence reads: CASSLGDNEQFF. Written as DNA, the CDR3 is TGTGCCAGCAGCTTAGGGGACAATGAGCAGTTCTTC.

The table lists this clone with a count of one. The genes are TRBV6-2 or TRBV6-3 and TRBJ2-5; TRBD1 matches at 7 bases. CDR3 length: 20 amino acids. Germline V lookup: CDR1 MNHEY, CDR2 SVGEGT. The V segment lost 4 bases and the J segment 3 bases; nucleotides outside the gene matches: 23. The CDR3 sequence: CASSWRKGTRNRGPKETQYF. The CDR3 bases are TGTGCCAGCAGTTGGAGAAAGGGGACCCGAAACAGGGGTCCCAAAGAGACCCAGTACTTC.